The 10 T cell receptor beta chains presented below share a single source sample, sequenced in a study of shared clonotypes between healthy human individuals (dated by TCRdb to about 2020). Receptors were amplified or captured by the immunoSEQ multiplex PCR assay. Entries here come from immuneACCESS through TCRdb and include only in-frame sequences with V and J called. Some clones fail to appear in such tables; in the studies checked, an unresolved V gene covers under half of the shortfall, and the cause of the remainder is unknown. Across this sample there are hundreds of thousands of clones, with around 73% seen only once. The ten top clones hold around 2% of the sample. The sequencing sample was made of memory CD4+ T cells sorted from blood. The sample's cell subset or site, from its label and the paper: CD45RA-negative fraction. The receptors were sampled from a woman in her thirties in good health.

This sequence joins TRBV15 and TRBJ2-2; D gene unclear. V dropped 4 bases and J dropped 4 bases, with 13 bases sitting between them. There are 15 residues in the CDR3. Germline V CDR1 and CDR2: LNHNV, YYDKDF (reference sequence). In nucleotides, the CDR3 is TGTGCCACCAGCAACCCGAAAAGGGTCACCGGGGAGCTGTTTTTT. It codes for CATSNPKRVTGELFF.

CDR3 DNA: TGTGCCATCACCCAGGGGGCGGGCTATGGCTACACCTTC. Protein sequence: CAITQGAGYGYTF. The chain joins TRBV28 to TRBJ1-2; 8 positions agree with TRBD1. The CDR3 contains 13 residues. J lost 4 bases, V lost 10 bases, and 8 bases had no gene match. Looked up from germline, CDR1 is MDHEN and CDR2 is SYDVKM.

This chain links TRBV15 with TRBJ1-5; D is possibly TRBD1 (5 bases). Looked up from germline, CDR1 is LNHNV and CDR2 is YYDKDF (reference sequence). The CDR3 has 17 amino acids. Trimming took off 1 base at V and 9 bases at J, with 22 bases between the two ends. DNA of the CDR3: TGTGCCACCAGCAGAGGGGGGACGGATTCTTTTATGTTGCCCCAGCATTTT. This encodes CATSRGGTDSFMLPQHF.

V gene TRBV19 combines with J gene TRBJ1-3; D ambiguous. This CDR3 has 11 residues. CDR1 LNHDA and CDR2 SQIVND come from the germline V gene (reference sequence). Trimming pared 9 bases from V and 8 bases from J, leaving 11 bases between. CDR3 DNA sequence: TGTGCCAGCGCTTTTGGGGACACCATATATTTT. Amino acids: CASAFGDTIYF.

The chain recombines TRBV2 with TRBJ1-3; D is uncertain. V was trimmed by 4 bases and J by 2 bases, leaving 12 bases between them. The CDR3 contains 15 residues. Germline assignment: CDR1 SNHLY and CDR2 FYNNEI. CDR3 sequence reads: CASSVWGSPGNTIYF. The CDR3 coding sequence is TGTGCCAGCAGTGTCTGGGGAAGCCCTGGAAACACCATATATTTT.

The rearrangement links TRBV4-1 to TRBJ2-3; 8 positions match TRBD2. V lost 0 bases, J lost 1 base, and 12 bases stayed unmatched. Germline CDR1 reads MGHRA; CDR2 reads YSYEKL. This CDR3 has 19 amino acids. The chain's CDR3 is CASSQDGGKLADRTDTQYF. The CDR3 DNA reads TGCGCCAGCAGCCAAGATGGTGGGAAACTAGCGGACCGCACAGATACGCAGTATTTT.

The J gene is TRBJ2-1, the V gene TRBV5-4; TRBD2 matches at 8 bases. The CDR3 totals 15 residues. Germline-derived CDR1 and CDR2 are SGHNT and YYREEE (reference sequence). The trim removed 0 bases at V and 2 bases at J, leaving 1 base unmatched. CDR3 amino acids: CASSLVAGPYNEQFF. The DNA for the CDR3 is TGTGCCAGCAGCTTGGTAGCGGGACCCTACAATGAGCAGTTCTTC.

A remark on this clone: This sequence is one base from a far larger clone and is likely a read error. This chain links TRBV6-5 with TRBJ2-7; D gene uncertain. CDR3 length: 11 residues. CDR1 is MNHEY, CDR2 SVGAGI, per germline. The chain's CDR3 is CASSNSYEQYF. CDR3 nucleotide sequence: TGTGCCAGCAGTAACTCCTACGAGCAGTACTTC.

CDR3 amino acids: CASTVGVDPYEQYF. In DNA, the CDR3 is TGTGCCAGCACAGTTGGGGTCGACCCCTACGAGCAGTACTTC. The V and J genes are TRBV6-5 and TRBJ2-7; D call uncertain. This CDR3 has 14 amino acids. Trimming left V 7 bases short and J 2 bases short, with 15 bases between. Germline CDR1 reads MNHEY; CDR2 reads SVGAGI.

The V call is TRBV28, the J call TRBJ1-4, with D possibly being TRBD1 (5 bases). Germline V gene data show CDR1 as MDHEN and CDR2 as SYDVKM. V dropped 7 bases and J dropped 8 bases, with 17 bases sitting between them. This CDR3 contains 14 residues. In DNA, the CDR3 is TGTGCCAGCATGCCGGGACGGTTACTAGAAAAACTGTTTTTT. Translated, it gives CASMPGRLLEKLFF.